This TCR beta chain was sequenced in a study of blood T cells in healthy people across ages. Study-wide points: The recorded TCR beta diversity per million T cells decreased in a roughly linear manner with age.

The V gene's germline CDR1 is LNHDA and CDR2 SQIVND (reference sequence). The CDR3 has 15 amino acids. The V end was cut by 2 bases, the J end by 8 bases, with 16 bases between. Sample-barcoded 5' priming and a J-beta primer mix drove a second PCR of about 7 to 12 cycles. Each CDR3 protein gets one entry after TCRdb re-called the 5' RACE reads with MiXCR. The sample contains some 1,500,000 distinct CDR3 sequences, 35% to 45% of which appear only once. Comment on this clonotype: The target antigen is unknown.

What was sequenced was blood. This clonotype was obtained from a woman aged 18-30 years in good health. This sequence joins TRBV19 and TRBJ2-1; D is uncertain. CDR3 loop: CASSINDQEVDEQFF. CDR3 nucleotides: TGTGCCAGTAGTATAAACGACCAAGAAGTGGATGAGCAGTTCTTC.